Presented here are 8 T cell receptor beta chains from one specimen sequenced in a study of T-cell reconstitution after alpha-beta-depleted transplantation in children. It was with unique molecular identifiers that the TCRbeta library was prepared. TCRdb re-derived calls from the PCR reads in MiXCR, one entry per CDR3 protein. The sample includes about 240,000 distinct CDR3 sequences, roughly 25% of them seen just once. Sequencing was performed on PBMCs, taken before TCRalphabeta/CD19-depleted stem cell transplant. All receptors come from a girl aged 2-10 years with Fanconi anemia, due to receive a stem cell transplant.

There are a few counts of this clonotype. J is TRBJ2-7 and V is TRBV20-1; 13 positions match TRBD2. Trimming took 3 bases from V and 4 from J; bases not matched to a gene: 6. CDR1 and CDR2 (germline): DFQATT, SNEGSKA (reference sequence). The CDR3 has 15 residues. CDR3 sequence: CSARTSGRLRYEQYF. As DNA, the CDR3 is TGCAGTGCTAGGACTAGCGGGAGGCTTAGGTACGAGCAGTACTTC.

In this sample, this clonotype turned up a few times. This rearrangement joins TRBV11-1 to TRBJ2-7, with TRBD1 as a possible D gene (6 bases). Germline V gives CDR1 SGHAT, CDR2 FQDESV (reference sequence). This CDR3 comprises 13 residues. V was trimmed by 2 bases and J by 3 bases, leaving 8 bases between them. The CDR3 nucleotides are TGTGCCAGCAGCTTAACAGGGCACTACGAGCAGTACTTC. It codes for CASSLTGHYEQYF.

At least ten counts were recorded for this clonotype. This chain links TRBV20-1 with TRBJ2-3; no clear D. Germline lookup yields CDR1 DFQATT and CDR2 SNEGSKA (reference sequence). The ends were cut back, 0 bases at V and 9 bases at J, with 13 bases in the middle. The CDR3 is made up of 13 amino acids. This CDR3 is CSARDRGTRTQYF. The CDR3 bases are TGCAGTGCTAGAGATCGAGGAACCCGGACGCAGTATTTT.

The rearrangement links TRBV6-2 or TRBV6-3 to TRBJ1-6; D uncertain. The V end lost 4 bases, the J end lost 7 bases, and 20 bases lay between the germline ends. The CDR3 loop spans 17 amino acids. CDR1 and CDR2 (germline): MNHEY, SVGEGT. The CDR3 loop reads CASSFIRTPTLNSPLHF. Written as DNA, the CDR3 is TGTGCCAGCAGTTTTATTCGGACGCCAACCTTAAATTCACCCCTCCACTTT.

This clonotype is a singleton in its sample. CDR3 in amino acids: CASRLASGRTGELFF. The CDR3 coding sequence is TGTGCCAGCAGACTAGCCTCGGGAAGGACCGGGGAGCTGTTTTTT. The chain couples TRBV7-2 to TRBJ2-2; D may be TRBD2 (6 bases). The germline CDR1 and CDR2 sequences are SGHTA and FQGNSA. V lost 6 bases, J lost 5 bases, and 16 bases lay in between. This CDR3 contains 15 residues.

The CDR3 here is CASSLTPASSSYNEQFF. The CDR3, as DNA: TGTGCCAGCAGCTTAACACCGGCCTCCAGCTCCTACAATGAGCAGTTCTTC. The gene calls are TRBV7-6 and TRBJ2-1; D gene uncertain. CDR1 is SGHVS, CDR2 FNYEAQ, per germline. This CDR3 spans 17 amino acids. Between the trimmed V and J ends, which lost 2 bases and 0 bases, there was a span of 14 bases.

This clonotype was observed many times. The V call is TRBV28, the J call TRBJ2-1, with 13 bases matching TRBD2. The germline V gene has CDR1 MDHEN and CDR2 SYDVKM. Unmatched junction bases numbered 8, after V lost 6 bases and J lost 0 bases. CDR3 length: 18 residues. CDR3 DNA sequence: TGTGCCAGCAGCACACCGCGGACTAGCGGGGGCTCCTACAATGAGCAGTTCTTC. Amino acid sequence: CASSTPRTSGGSYNEQFF.

This clonotype has ten or more counts. This sequence joins TRBV6-4 and TRBJ2-3; maybe TRBD2 (6 bases). The CDR3 loop spans 15 amino acids. Germline values: CDR1 MRHNA, CDR2 SNTAGT. Trimming pared 3 bases from V and 0 bases from J, leaving 10 bases between. The CDR3 region is CASSEGLSSTDTQYF. CDR3 DNA: TGTGCCAGCAGTGAGGGACTTTCTAGCACAGATACGCAGTATTTT.